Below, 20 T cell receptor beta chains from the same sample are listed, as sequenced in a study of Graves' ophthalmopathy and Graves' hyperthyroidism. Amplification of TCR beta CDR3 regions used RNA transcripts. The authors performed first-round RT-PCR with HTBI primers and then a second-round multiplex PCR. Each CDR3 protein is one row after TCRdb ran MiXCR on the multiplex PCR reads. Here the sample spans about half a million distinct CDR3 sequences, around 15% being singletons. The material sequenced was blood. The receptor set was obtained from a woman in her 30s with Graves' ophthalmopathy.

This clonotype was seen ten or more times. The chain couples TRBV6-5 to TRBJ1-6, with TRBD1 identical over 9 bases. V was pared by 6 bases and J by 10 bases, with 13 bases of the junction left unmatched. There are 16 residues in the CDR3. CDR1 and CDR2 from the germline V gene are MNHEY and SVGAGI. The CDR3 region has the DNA TGTGCCAGCAGCAGCTTAGGAACGGGACAGGGCTCACCCCTCCACTTT. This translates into CASSSLGTGQGSPLHF.

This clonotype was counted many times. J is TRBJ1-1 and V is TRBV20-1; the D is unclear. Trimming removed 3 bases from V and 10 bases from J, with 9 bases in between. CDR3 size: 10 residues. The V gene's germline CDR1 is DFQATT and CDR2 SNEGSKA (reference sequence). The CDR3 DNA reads TGCAGTGCTAGCTCCAGTGGAGCTTTCTTT. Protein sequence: CSASSSGAFF.

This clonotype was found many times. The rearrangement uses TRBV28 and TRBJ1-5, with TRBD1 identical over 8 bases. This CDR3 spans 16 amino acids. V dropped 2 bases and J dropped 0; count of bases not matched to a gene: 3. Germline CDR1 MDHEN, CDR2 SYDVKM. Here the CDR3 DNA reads TGTGCCAGCAGTTTAAGGACAGGGTTTAGCAATCAGCCCCAGCATTTT. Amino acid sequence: CASSLRTGFSNQPQHF.

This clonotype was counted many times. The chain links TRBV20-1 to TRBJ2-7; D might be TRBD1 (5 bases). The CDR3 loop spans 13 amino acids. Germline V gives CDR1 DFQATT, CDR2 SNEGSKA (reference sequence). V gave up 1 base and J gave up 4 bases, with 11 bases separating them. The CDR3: CSARAGFSYEQYF. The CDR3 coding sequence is TGCAGTGCTAGAGCAGGGTTCTCGTACGAGCAGTACTTC.

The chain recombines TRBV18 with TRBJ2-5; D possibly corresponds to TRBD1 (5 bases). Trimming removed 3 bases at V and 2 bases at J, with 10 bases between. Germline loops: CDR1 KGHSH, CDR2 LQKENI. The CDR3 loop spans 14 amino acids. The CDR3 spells CASSPTTGQETQYF. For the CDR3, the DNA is TGTGCCAGCTCACCTACCACAGGTCAAGAGACCCAGTACTTC.

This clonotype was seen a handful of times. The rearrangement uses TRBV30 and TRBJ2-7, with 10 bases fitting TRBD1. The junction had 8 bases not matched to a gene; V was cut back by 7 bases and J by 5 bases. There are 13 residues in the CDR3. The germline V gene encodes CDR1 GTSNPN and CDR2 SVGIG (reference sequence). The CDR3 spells CAYNQGQGNEQYF. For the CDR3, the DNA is TGTGCCTATAACCAGGGACAGGGGAACGAGCAGTACTTC.

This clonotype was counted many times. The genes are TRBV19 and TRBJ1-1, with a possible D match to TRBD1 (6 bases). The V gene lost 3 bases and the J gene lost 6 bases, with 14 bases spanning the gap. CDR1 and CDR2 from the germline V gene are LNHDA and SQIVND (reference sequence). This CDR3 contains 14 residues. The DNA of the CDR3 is TGTGCCAGTAGTATGGGGGGGCTTTACGCTGAAGCTTTCTTT. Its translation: CASSMGGLYAEAFF.

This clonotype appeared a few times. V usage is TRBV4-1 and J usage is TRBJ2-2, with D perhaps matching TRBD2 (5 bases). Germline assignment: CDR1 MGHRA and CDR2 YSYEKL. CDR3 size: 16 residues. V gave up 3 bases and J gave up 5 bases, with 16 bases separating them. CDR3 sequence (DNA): TGCGCCAGCAGCCACATTTATCGGGAAAGAACCGGGGAGCTGTTTTTT. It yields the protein CASSHIYRERTGELFF.

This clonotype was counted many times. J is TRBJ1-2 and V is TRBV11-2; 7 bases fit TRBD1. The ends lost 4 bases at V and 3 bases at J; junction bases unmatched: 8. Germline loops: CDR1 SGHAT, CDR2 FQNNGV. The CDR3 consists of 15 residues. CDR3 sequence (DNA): TGTGCCAGCAGCTCACTCCGGGACAGCTACTATGGCTACACCTTC. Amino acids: CASSSLRDSYYGYTF.

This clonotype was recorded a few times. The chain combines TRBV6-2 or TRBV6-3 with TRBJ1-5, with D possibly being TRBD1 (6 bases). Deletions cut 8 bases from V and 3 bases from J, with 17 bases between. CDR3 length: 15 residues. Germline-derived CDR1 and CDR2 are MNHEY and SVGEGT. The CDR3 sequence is CASVGQTGSNQPQHF. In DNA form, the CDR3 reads TGTGCCAGCGTTGGTCAAACAGGGTCCAATCAGCCCCAGCATTTT.

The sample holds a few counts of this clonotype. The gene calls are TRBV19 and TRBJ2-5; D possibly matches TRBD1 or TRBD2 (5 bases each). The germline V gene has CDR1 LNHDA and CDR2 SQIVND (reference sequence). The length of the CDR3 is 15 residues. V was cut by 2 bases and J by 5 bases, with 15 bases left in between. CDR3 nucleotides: TGTGCCAGTAGTATATCTGGGGCGAGGGGTGAGACCCAGTACTTC. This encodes CASSISGARGETQYF. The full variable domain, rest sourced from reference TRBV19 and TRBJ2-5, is DGGITQSPKYLFRKEGQNVTLSCEQNLNHDAMYWYRQDPGQGLRLIYYSQIVNDFQKGDIAEGYSVSREKKESFPLTVTSAQKNPTAFYLCASSISGARGETQYFGPGTRLLVL.

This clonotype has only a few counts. The CDR3: CSVVVGDEQYF. Here the CDR3 DNA reads TGCAGCGTTGTAGTAGGGGACGAGCAGTACTTC. V and J are TRBV29-1 and TRBJ2-7; tentative D call: TRBD1 (5 bases). The V and J ends lost 4 bases and 5 bases respectively, with 9 bases between them. The CDR3 is 11 amino acids. The germline CDR1 and CDR2 sequences are SQVTM and ANQGSEA.

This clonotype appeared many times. CDR3 sequence reads: CAIRGQGSSYEQYF. CDR3 DNA sequence: TGTGCCATCAGGGGACAGGGAAGCTCCTACGAGCAGTACTTC. This chain connects TRBV10-3 to TRBJ2-7; TRBD1 matches at 9 bases. CDR1 is ENHRY, CDR2 SYGVKD, per germline. V lost 6 bases to trimming and J lost 0 bases; unmatched junction nucleotides: 3. The CDR3 is 14 amino acids.

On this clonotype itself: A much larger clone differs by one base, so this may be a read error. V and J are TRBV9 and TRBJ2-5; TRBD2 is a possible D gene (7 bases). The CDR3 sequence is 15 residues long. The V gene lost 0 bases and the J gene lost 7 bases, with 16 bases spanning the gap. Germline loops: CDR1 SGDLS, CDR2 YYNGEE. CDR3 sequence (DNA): TGTGCCAGCAGCGTAGTATCGGGGGGCGGTGGGACCCAGTACTTC. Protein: CASSVVSGGGGTQYF.

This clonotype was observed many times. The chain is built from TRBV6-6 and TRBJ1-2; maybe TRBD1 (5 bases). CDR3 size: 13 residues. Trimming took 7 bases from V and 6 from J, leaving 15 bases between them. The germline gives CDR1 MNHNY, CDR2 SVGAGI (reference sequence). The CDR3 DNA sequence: TGTGCCAGCACCGAAACCAGGGATGATGGCTACACCTTC. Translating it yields CASTETRDDGYTF.

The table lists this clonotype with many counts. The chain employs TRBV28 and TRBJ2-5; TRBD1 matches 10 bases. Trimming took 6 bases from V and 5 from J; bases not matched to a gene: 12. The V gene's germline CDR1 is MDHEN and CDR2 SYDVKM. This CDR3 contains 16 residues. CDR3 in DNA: TGTGCCAGCAGCGGCAATAGACAGGGGGCGCGGGAGACCCAGTACTTC. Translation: CASSGNRQGARETQYF.

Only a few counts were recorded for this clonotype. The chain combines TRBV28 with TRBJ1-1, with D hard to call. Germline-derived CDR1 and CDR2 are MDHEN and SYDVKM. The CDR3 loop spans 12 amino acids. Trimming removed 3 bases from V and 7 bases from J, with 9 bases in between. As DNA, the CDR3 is TGTGCCAGCAGTTTCCTGGAACGTGAAGCTTTCTTT. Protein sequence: CASSFLEREAFF.

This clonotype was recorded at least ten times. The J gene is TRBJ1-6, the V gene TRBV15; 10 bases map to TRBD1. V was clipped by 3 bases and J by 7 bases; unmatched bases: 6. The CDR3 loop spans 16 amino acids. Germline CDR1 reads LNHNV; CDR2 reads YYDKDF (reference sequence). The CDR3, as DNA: TGTGCCACCAGCAGGGGACAGGGGAAGGGGAATTCACCCCTCCACTTT. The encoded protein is CATSRGQGKGNSPLHF.

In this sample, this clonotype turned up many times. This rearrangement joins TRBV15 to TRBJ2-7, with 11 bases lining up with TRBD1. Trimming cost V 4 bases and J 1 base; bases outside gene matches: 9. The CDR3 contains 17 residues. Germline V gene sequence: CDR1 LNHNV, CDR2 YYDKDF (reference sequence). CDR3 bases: TGTGCCACCAGCACCACAGTCCGGGACAGGGGGTCCTACGAGCAGTACTTC. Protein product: CATSTTVRDRGSYEQYF.

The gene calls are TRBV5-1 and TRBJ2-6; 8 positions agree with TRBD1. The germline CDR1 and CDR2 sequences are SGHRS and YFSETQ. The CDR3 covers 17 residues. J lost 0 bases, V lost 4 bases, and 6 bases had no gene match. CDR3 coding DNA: TGCGCCAGCAGCGAATCCACAGGGGGCTCTGGGGCCAACGTCCTGACTTTC. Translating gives CASSESTGGSGANVLTF.